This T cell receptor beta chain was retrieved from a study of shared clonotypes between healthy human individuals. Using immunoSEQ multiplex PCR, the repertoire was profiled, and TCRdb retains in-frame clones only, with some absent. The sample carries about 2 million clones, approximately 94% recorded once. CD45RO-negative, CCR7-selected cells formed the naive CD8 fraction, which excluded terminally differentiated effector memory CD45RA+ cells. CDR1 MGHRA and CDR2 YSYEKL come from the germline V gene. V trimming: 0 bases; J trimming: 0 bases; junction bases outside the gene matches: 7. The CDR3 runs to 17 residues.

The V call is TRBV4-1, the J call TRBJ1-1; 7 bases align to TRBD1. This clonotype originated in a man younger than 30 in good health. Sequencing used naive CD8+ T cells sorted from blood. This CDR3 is CASSQDLGGPLNTEAFF. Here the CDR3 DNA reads TGCGCCAGCAGCCAAGATCTAGGGGGCCCGCTGAACACTGAAGCTTTCTTT.